The rows below give T cell receptor beta chains drawn from one sample of a study of cytomegalovirus exposure and HLA in healthy donors. The repertoire was sequenced with immunoSEQ multiplex PCR; TCRdb's copy has only in-frame clones and lacks some. The table lists about 160,000 clones, 65% to 85% of them singletons, with around 5.8% in the top ten. Sequencing was carried out using PBMCs. These receptors came from a male donor in good health and CMV-seropositive. Each CDR3 is given with its conserved first and last residue. Fields, in order: D gene, V gene, clone size, J gene, CDR3 length, CDR3 DNA, CDR3 protein. D genes are given only for firm matches. The listing skips clone size in some rows; elsewhere it reads once, few, many or a size class.

d_gene: TRBD1
v_gene: TRBV7-9
abundance: .
j_gene: TRBJ1-6
len: 12
CDR3nt: TGTGCCAGCAGCGGACAGGGCTCACCCCTCCACTTT
CDR3aa: CASSGQGSPLHF

d_gene: .
v_gene: TRBV7-9
abundance: .
j_gene: TRBJ1-5
len: 14
CDR3nt: TGTGCCAGTCAAAGGACAGATAGCAATCAGCCCCAGCATTTT
CDR3aa: CASQRTDSNQPQHF

d_gene: .
v_gene: TRBV30
abundance: few
j_gene: TRBJ1-2
len: 12
CDR3nt: TGTGCCTGGAGTGGCCAGGGTGTAGGCTACACCTTC
CDR3aa: CAWSGQGVGYTF

d_gene: .
v_gene: TRBV27
abundance: .
j_gene: TRBJ2-1
len: 15
CDR3nt: TGTGCCAGCAGGCCTCTGAGTAGAGAGAGGAGTACGCAGTTCTTC
CDR3aa: CASRPLSRERSTQFF

d_gene: .
v_gene: TRBV15
abundance: few
j_gene: TRBJ1-5
len: 15
CDR3nt: TGTGCCACCAGCAGAGGTACAGGGTCGAATCAGCCCCAGCATTTT
CDR3aa: CATSRGTGSNQPQHF

d_gene: .
v_gene: TRBV27
abundance: .
j_gene: TRBJ2-7
len: 14
CDR3nt: TGTGCTAGCAGCCGCACAGGAAACTCCTACGAGCAGTACTTC
CDR3aa: CASSRTGNSYEQYF

d_gene: .
v_gene: TRBV18
abundance: .
j_gene: TRBJ2-7
len: 17
CDR3nt: TGTGCCAGCTCGCCCAACCAAGAGCAAAGCGGGTCCTACGAGCAGTACTTC
CDR3aa: CASSPNQEQSGSYEQYF

d_gene: .
v_gene: TRBV9
abundance: .
j_gene: TRBJ1-1
len: 13
CDR3nt: TGTGCCAGCAGCGGACAGACGAACACTGAAGCTTTCTTT
CDR3aa: CASSGQTNTEAFF

d_gene: TRBD1
v_gene: TRBV7-2
abundance: .
j_gene: TRBJ1-5
len: 15
CDR3nt: TGTGCCAGCACCATAGGGGGGACAGGGGATCAGCCCCAGCATTTT
CDR3aa: CASTIGGTGDQPQHF

d_gene: .
v_gene: TRBV7-8
abundance: once
j_gene: TRBJ2-2
len: 16
CDR3nt: TGTGCCAGCAGCTTAGGAAGCCTAGCTGTAAACGGGGAGCTGTTTTTT
CDR3aa: CASSLGSLAVNGELFF

d_gene: .
v_gene: TRBV5-1
abundance: .
j_gene: TRBJ2-1
len: 11
CDR3nt: TGCGCCAGCAGCCGAGTCGATGAGCAGTTCTTC
CDR3aa: CASSRVDEQFF

d_gene: .
v_gene: TRBV27
abundance: .
j_gene: TRBJ1-2
len: 15
CDR3nt: TGTGCCAGCAGTCCGAACGGGGGACGTAACTATGGCTACACCTTC
CDR3aa: CASSPNGGRNYGYTF

d_gene: TRBD2
v_gene: TRBV9
abundance: .
j_gene: TRBJ2-1
len: 14
CDR3nt: TGTGCCAGCAGCGCAGGACTAGTCACCAATGAGCAGTTCTTC
CDR3aa: CASSAGLVTNEQFF